This T cell receptor beta chain was found in a study of blood T cell repertoires in COVID-19. At the level of the study: The origin of the acute and convalescent COVID-19 samples was the United States, Italy and Spain.

V lost 3 bases and J lost 10, with 12 bases in between. This CDR3 spans 12 amino acids. This clone was recorded once. Participant age was roughly 18 to 90 years, and participants resided in fewer than 30 US areas. In the original processing: The authors estimated nucleated cell counts from reference gene primer amplification. Profiled with immunoSEQ multiplex PCR; TCRdb holds only in-frame clones, not every one. That table gives V, J and clone size, and the DNA gave D and trimming. This table holds roughly 160,000 clones, about 80% found once. This chain links TRBV12-3 or TRBV12-4 with TRBJ1-2, with D perhaps matching TRBD1 (6 bases). The receptor was isolated from a woman in her 70s in a cohort exposed to, infected with or recovered from COVID-19 (not recorded which). The material sequenced was PBMCs or T cells enriched from blood (not recorded which). CDR3 coding DNA: TGTGCCAGCAGTTTTTCGGGGGGCGTCTACACCTTC. Residues: CASSFSGGVYTF.